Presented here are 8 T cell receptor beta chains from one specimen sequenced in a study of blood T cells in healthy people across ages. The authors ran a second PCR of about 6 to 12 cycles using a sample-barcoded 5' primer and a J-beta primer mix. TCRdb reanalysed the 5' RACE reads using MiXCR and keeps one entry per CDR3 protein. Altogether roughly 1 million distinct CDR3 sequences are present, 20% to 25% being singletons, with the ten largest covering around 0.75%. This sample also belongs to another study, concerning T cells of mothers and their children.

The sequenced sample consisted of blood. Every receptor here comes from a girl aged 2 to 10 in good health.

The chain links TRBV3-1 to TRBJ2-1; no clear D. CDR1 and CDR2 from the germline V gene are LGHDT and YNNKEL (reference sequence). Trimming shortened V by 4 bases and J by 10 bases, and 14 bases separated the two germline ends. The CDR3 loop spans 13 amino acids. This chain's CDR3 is CASSRRSFYEQFF. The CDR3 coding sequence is TGTGCCAGCAGCCGACGGTCCTTTTACGAGCAGTTCTTC.

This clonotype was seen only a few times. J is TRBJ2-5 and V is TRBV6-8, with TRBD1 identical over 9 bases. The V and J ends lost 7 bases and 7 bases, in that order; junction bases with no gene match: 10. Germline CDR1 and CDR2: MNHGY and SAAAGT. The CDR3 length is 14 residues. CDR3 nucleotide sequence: TGTGCCAGCACTAAGGACAGGGGTCACCGGACCCAGTACTTC. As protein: CASTKDRGHRTQYF.

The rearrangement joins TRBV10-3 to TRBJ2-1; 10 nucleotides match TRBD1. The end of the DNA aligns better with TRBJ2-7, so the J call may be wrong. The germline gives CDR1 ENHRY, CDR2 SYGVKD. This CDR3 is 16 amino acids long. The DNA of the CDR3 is TGTGCCATCAGTGCGGGACAGGGGAATGGGGACTACGAGCAGTACTTC. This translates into CAISAGQGNGDYEQYF.

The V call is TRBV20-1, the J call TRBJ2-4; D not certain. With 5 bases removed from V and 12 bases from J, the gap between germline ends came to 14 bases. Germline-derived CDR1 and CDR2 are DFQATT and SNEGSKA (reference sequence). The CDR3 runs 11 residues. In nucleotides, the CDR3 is TGCAGTGCTCCCCGAAAGGGTGGTCAGTACTTC. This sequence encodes CSAPRKGGQYF.

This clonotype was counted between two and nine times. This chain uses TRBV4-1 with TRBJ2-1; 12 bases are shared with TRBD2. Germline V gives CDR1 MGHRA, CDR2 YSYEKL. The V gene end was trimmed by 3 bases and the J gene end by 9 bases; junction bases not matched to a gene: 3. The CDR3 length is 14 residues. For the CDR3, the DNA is TGCGCCAGCAGCCACCTAGCGGGAGGGGTTGAGCAGTTCTTC. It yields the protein CASSHLAGGVEQFF.

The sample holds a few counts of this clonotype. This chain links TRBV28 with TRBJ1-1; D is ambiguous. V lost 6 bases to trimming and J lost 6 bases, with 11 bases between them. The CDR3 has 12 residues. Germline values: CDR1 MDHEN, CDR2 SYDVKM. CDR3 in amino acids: CASSRGISEAFF. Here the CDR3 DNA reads TGTGCCAGCAGCCGCGGTATTTCTGAAGCTTTCTTT.

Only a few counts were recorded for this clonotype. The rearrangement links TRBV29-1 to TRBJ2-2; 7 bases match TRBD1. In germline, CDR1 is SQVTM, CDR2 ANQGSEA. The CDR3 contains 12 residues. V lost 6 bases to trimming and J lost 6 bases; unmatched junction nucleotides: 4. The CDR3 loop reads CSVVDRAGELFF. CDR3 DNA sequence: TGCAGCGTCGTCGACAGGGCCGGGGAGCTGTTTTTT.

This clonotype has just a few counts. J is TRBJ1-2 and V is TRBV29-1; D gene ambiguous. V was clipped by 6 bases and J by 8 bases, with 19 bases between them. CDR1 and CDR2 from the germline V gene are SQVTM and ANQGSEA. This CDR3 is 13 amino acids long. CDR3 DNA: TGCAGCGTGTTACGGAATTTACCGGAAGGCTACACCTTC. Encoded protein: CSVLRNLPEGYTF. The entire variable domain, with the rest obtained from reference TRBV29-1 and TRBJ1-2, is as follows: SAVISQKPSRDICQRGTSLTIQCQVDSQVTMMFWYRQQPGQSLTLIATANQGSEATYESGFVIDKFPISRPNLTFSTLTVSNMSPEDSSIYLCSVLRNLPEGYTFGSGTRLTVV.